The TCR beta chain described here comes from a study of T-cell memory formation after mild COVID-19. The overall study: TCR clusters were mostly donor specific. Study observations and caveats: Unconfirmed was the SARS-CoV-2 specificity of second-wave clones that peaked on day 37. Researchers report contracting CD4+ clones mostly in CM and EM, with CD8+ clones in EMRA.

Concerning this clonotype itself: What it binds is unknown.

V was pared by 2 bases and J by 3 bases, with 8 bases between. CDR3 length: 13 amino acids. Germline CDR1 reads SGDLS; CDR2 reads YYNGEE. TCRdb ran MiXCR on the 5' RACE reads and lists one entry per CDR3 protein. The sample records 450,000 or so distinct CDR3 sequences, approximately 23% being singletons. The TCR was taken from an adult woman who had mild COVID-19 (a few samples of this study predate the infection). Cell type and time point are not known. Sequenced material: PBMCs or a T cell subset sorted from them (not recorded which). The chain recombines TRBV9 with TRBJ1-1, with D hard to call. Here the CDR3 reads CASSVSRDTEAFF. CDR3 sequence (DNA): TGTGCCAGCAGCGTGTCCCGGGACACTGAAGCTTTCTTT. The variable domain in full, with the rest retrieved from reference TRBV9 and TRBJ1-1, is DSGVTQTPKHLITATGQRVTLRCSPRSGDLSVYWYQQSLDQGLQFLIQYYNGEERAKGNILERFSAQQFPDLHSELNLSSLELGDSALYFCASSVSRDTEAFFGQGTRLTVV.